The 11 T cell receptor beta chains listed next were all sequenced from one sample in a study of spatial heterogeneity in lung cancer. Using its own MiXCR run on the 5' RACE reads, TCRdb lists one record per CDR3 protein. Among around 98,000 distinct CDR3 sequences, just under 20% were seen once, and the ten largest hold 21%. Time point indicated: blood at routine non-recurrence follow-up after resection. Sequences were derived from PBMCs, sampled at follow-up. The receptors here all came from a male donor with early-stage non-small cell lung cancer.

This chain links TRBV18 with TRBJ2-1, with 9 bases lining up with TRBD2. The CDR3 spans 15 residues. Germline V gene sequence: CDR1 KGHSH, CDR2 LQKENI. Losses at the gene ends were 2 bases for V and 4 bases for J; bases not matched to a gene: 3. Here the CDR3 DNA reads TGTGCCAGCTCACCAGGTAGCGGGGGTTACAATGAGCAGTTCTTC. Protein: CASSPGSGGYNEQFF. The full variable domain, in which reference TRBV18 and TRBJ2-1 provide the parts outside the CDR3, is NAGVMQNPRHLVRRRGQEARLRCSPMKGHSHVYWYRQLPEEGLKFMVYLQKENIIDESGMPKERFSAEFPKEGPSILRIQQVVRGDSAAYFCASSPGSGGYNEQFFGPGTRLTVL.

V and J are TRBV27 and TRBJ2-7; 10 bases match TRBD2. CDR3 length: 14 amino acids. V dropped 7 bases and J dropped 0; count of bases not matched to a gene: 3. Germline V gives CDR1 MNHEY, CDR2 SMNVEV (reference sequence). The CDR3 sequence is CASMRTSGSYEQYF. CDR3 bases: TGTGCCAGCATGAGGACTAGCGGCTCCTACGAGCAGTACTTC.

This clonotype was recorded a few times. The chain recombines TRBV6-6 with TRBJ2-5, with 13 bases identical to TRBD2. V was clipped by 9 bases and J by 5 bases; unmatched bases: 6. The CDR3 loop spans 14 amino acids. Looked up from germline, CDR1 is MNHNY and CDR2 is SVGAGI (reference sequence). The CDR3 is CASRWTSGSETQYF. Written as DNA, the CDR3 is TGTGCCAGTCGGTGGACTAGCGGGAGCGAGACCCAGTACTTC.

This clonotype was seen at least ten times. V usage is TRBV7-9 and J usage is TRBJ2-6, with 9 bases identical to TRBD2. The germline gives CDR1 SEHNR, CDR2 FQNEAQ (reference sequence). The CDR3 is 18 amino acids. The J segment lost 0 bases and the V segment lost 2 bases, leaving 5 bases of the junction unmatched. The DNA of the CDR3 is TGTGCCAGCAGCTTATGGGCTAGCGGGATCTCTGGGGCCAACGTCCTGACTTTC. Its protein product is CASSLWASGISGANVLTF.

V gene TRBV30 combines with J gene TRBJ1-5, with D unresolved. V lost 2 bases and J lost 0, with 11 bases in between. The CDR3 loop spans 15 amino acids. Germline V CDR1 and CDR2: GTSNPN, SVGIG (reference sequence). CDR3 residues: CAWSPRPDSNQPQHF. For the CDR3, the DNA is TGTGCCTGGAGTCCCAGACCCGATAGCAATCAGCCCCAGCATTTT. Combining the CDR3 with reference TRBV30 and TRBJ1-5 gives the whole variable domain SQTIHQWPATLVQPVGSPLSLECTVEGTSNPNLYWYRQAAGRGLQLLFYSVGIGQISSEVPQNLSASRPQDRQFILSSKKLLLSDSGFYLCAWSPRPDSNQPQHFGDGTRLSIL.

V usage is TRBV4-1 and J usage is TRBJ1-2, with 8 bases that match TRBD1. Germline V CDR1 and CDR2: MGHRA, YSYEKL. CDR3 size: 14 residues. After removal of 5 bases from V and 1 base from J, the junction contained 3 bases not matched to a gene. The CDR3 region is CASSSGGGNYGYTF. In nucleotides, the CDR3 is TGCGCCAGCAGCTCAGGGGGCGGTAACTATGGCTACACCTTC.

This clonotype was seen a few times. V usage is TRBV28 and J usage is TRBJ2-5, with 8 bases identical to TRBD1. CDR1 and CDR2 from the germline V gene are MDHEN and SYDVKM. V lost 5 bases and J lost 5; bases outside the gene matches: 10. This CDR3 contains 15 residues. Here the CDR3 DNA reads TGTGCCAGCAGTGGGACCGGGACAGGTCAGGAGACCCAGTACTTC. It specifies CASSGTGTGQETQYF.

This clonotype showed up many times. The rearrangement joins TRBV6-2 or TRBV6-3 to TRBJ1-1; 8 bases are a match to TRBD1. This CDR3 spans 13 amino acids. Trimming removed 10 bases from V and 5 bases from J; junction bases left unmatched: 9. Germline V gene data show CDR1 as MNHEY and CDR2 as SVGEGT. The CDR3 is CATIGQGKTEAFF. The CDR3 DNA is TGTGCCACCATCGGACAGGGTAAAACTGAAGCTTTCTTT.

This rearrangement joins TRBV27 to TRBJ2-1; TRBD1 aligns across 8 bases. The CDR3 covers 14 residues. V dropped 7 bases and J dropped 5; count of bases not matched to a gene: 7. Looked up from germline, CDR1 is MNHEY and CDR2 is SMNVEV (reference sequence). CDR3 DNA sequence: TGTGCCAGCAAATGGGACAGGAGAAACAATGAGCAGTTCTTC. Translating it yields CASKWDRRNNEQFF.

This clonotype has more than one count but fewer than ten. This chain joins TRBV19 and TRBJ1-2; D may be TRBD1 (5 bases). V was cut by 7 bases and J by 3 bases, with 12 bases left in between. Germline CDR1 LNHDA, CDR2 SQIVND (reference sequence). The CDR3 extends over 13 amino acids. Here the CDR3 DNA reads TGTGCCAGTATGAGGGGCAAAGACTATGGCTACACCTTC. This sequence encodes CASMRGKDYGYTF.

This clonotype appeared many times. The chain carries TRBV4-1 and TRBJ1-2; the D gene is possibly TRBD1 (5 bases). This CDR3 is 14 amino acids long. CDR1 and CDR2 from the germline V gene are MGHRA and YSYEKL. Trimming left V 11 bases short and J 5 bases short, with 21 bases between. CDR3 protein: CAAQDVPREYGYTF. In DNA form, the CDR3 reads TGCGCCGCCCAAGACGTTCCCAGGGAATATGGCTACACCTTC.